The following is a T cell receptor beta chain sequence with its context. This clonotype has at least ten counts. Its antigen is still unknown. No much larger clone exists at a distance of one base, and base qualities are not known. The CDR3 starts with the cysteine, ends with the phenylalanine, and has 13 residues. Only CDR3 DNA remains: 39 bases, in frame from the first base. The germline V gene specifies SNHLY as CDR1 and FYNNEI as CDR2. V ends up 6 bases short and J 12 bases short, with an unmatched junction base count of 9. The sequencer listed for this sample is Illumina NovaSeq 6000. TCRalpha and TCRbeta cDNA libraries were built by 5'RACE with constant-segment primers, adding sample barcodes and unique molecular identifiers. Trizol reagent was used to extract RNA from every sample. Amplification of the libraries took two PCR steps, and the second step added a second sample barcode plus Illumina TruSeq adapters. The libraries were sequenced on an Illumina NovaSeq using 2 x 150 bp paired-end reads. Per the original workflow: The reads were demultiplexed and collapsed into UMI-guided consensus sequences using migec v1.2.7. With mixcr v2.1.11, UMI consensuses were aligned to TRA and TRB V and J templates and assembled into clonotypes. A clonotype was counted as expanded or contracted only when both edgeR and NoisET called the clonotype significant, with the noise models trained on biological replicates. edgeR calls used a false discovery rate-adjusted p below 0.01 and a log2 fold-change threshold of 1. PCA with hierarchical clustering of max-normalized trajectories of the 1000 most abundant clonotypes was used as exploratory dynamics analysis. The CD4 or CD8 phenotype of responding clones was assigned using the separately sequenced CD4+ and CD8+ repertoires. Using fastp trimming at Q25 and MiXCR clonotype assembly, TCRdb reanalyzed the public sequencing data and kept in-frame beta chains. All rows with the same CDR3 protein become a single entry with the most common DNA and genes. TCRdb, not the authors, supplied the V and J calls. This sample is represented by a few hundred thousand distinct CDR3 sequences; roughly 21% of them were singletons. Approximately 12% of the sample is taken by the ten largest.

PBMCs were isolated by Ficoll-Paque density gradient centrifugation. The sample originates from a study of T-cell memory formation after mild COVID-19 (dated by TCRdb to the early 2020s). A note on the overall study: TCR sequence clusters from the two donors were found to be largely donor specific. Longitudinal TCRalpha and TCRbeta repertoire sequencing tracked T-cell clones expanding and contracting after mild COVID-19 in a couple of donors. The cohort comprised two young, previously healthy adult volunteers, one female and one male.

The research as a whole found: Clones that contracted from day 15 to 85 showed balanced CD4/CD8 phenotypes, whereas a second wave of clones that expanded from day 15 to 37 leaned towards CD4+. SARS-CoV-2 specificity of the second-wave clones peaking on day 37 was not confirmed. Contracting CD4+ clones were located mainly in the CM and EM memory subsets, whereas CD8+ clones were found to be enriched in EMRA. Some responding clones were found in pre-infection memory, which suggests that pre-existing cross-reactive memory T cells took part in the SARS-CoV-2 response. Only a couple of mild cases were covered by the study, and larger cohorts that include severe cases with pre-infection samples were considered necessary.

The sequence joins TRBV2 to TRBJ2-1, and TRBD2 matches 9 of the central bases. This sequence was found in an adult woman who had mild COVID-19 (a few samples of this study predate the infection). The sample titles of this study are shuffled in the database, so cell type and time point are left out; the donor was told from shared clones. The sequencing sample was made of PBMCs or a T cell subset sorted from them (not recorded which). The CDR3 protein: CASRGLAAVGQFF. The nucleotide sequence reads TGTGCCAGCAGGGGACTAGCCGCCGTAGGGCAGTTCTTC.